This T cell receptor (beta chain) was documented in a study of molecular identifiers for immune sequencing clone quantification. This clonotype was recorded a few times. V dropped 0 bases and J dropped 6 bases, with 6 bases sitting between them. Germline CDR1 reads SGHKS; CDR2 reads YYEKEE (reference sequence). The CDR3 loop spans 13 amino acids. TCRdb passed the PCR reads through MiXCR, listing each CDR3 protein once. This table has around 460,000 distinct CDR3 sequences, around 25% appearing once. The sample consisted of naive CD8+ T cells from blood, with Jurkat cell RNA spiked in. Subset of the sample: FACS-sorted CD8+CD4-CCR7+CD45RA+ naive T cells. This chain joins TRBV5-5 and TRBJ2-2; D is undetermined. The TCR originated in a human donor in good health. Some libraries in this study had Jurkat cell RNA spiked in. CDR3: CASSLGVSGELFF. The CDR3, as DNA: TGTGCCAGCAGCTTGGGAGTTTCCGGGGAGCTGTTTTTT.